The 6 T cell receptor beta chains reported below all come from one sample, sequenced in a study of T cells in localized non-small cell lung cancer. TCRdb's table, derived via immunoSEQ multiplex PCR, lists solely in-frame clones and lacks some. The data show some 31,000 clones, around four fifths seen once. Sequencing used peripheral blood, obtained before any cancer treatment. Source of these receptors: a male donor older than 55 with stage II squamous cell lung carcinoma.

The V gene is TRBV5-1, the J gene TRBJ2-5; 7 nucleotides line up with TRBD2. This CDR3 is 14 amino acids long. V dropped 3 bases and J dropped 7; count of bases not matched to a gene: 9. Germline values: CDR1 SGHRS, CDR2 YFSETQ. The CDR3 loop reads CASSSRGEEGTQYF. CDR3 nucleotide sequence: TGCGCCAGCAGCTCCCGGGGGGAGGAGGGGACCCAGTACTTC.

The chain couples TRBV10-2 to TRBJ1-1; D gene uncertain. Trimming removed 6 bases from V and 9 bases from J, with 11 bases in between. CDR3 size: 11 residues. Germline values: CDR1 WSHSY, CDR2 SAAADI. Here the CDR3 reads CASRDGRKAFF. The CDR3 DNA reads TGCGCCAGCAGGGACGGGAGGAAAGCTTTCTTT.

This clone turned up a few times. The CDR3 reads CASSLGSGELFF. CDR3 nucleotide sequence: TGTGCCAGCAGCTTAGGGTCCGGGGAGCTGTTTTTT. The V and J genes are TRBV7-9 and TRBJ2-2; D remains ambiguous. Deletions cut 1 base from V and 6 bases from J, with 3 bases between. Germline V CDR1 and CDR2: SEHNR, FQNEAQ (reference sequence). The CDR3 extends over 12 amino acids.

The chain is built from TRBV6-1 and TRBJ1-2; 10 bases line up with TRBD1. Germline V gene sequence: CDR1 MNHNS, CDR2 SASEGT. The CDR3 consists of 16 residues. Germline trimming cut 2 bases from V and 7 bases from J; bases unmatched to any gene: 10. The CDR3 sequence: CASSEPPDRGQSGYTF. The CDR3 DNA reads TGTGCCAGCAGTGAACCTCCCGACAGGGGGCAATCTGGCTACACCTTC.

The rearrangement links TRBV6-5 to TRBJ1-2; D call uncertain. V lost 6 bases, J lost 7 bases, and 15 bases lay in between. The length of the CDR3 is 13 residues. Looked up from germline, CDR1 is MNHEY and CDR2 is SVGAGI. The CDR3 here is CASSDQNSPGYTF. As DNA, the CDR3 is TGTGCCAGCAGCGATCAGAATTCCCCTGGCTACACCTTC.

The chain recombines TRBV11-2 with TRBJ1-2; TRBD1 aligns across 10 bases. CDR3 size: 15 residues. V gave up 4 bases and J gave up 4 bases; unmatched junction bases: 6. Germline V gene data show CDR1 as SGHAT and CDR2 as FQNNGV. CDR3 sequence reads: CASSSGQGKSYGYTF. CDR3 coding DNA: TGTGCCAGCAGCTCGGGACAGGGGAAAAGCTATGGCTACACCTTC.